This T cell receptor beta chain was retrieved from a study of blood T cell repertoires in COVID-19. Across the whole study: Italy, Spain and the United States were the sources of the convalescent and acute COVID-19 samples. PBMCs, B-cell-depleted T cells, or T cells were the source of the cDNA or gDNA that made up the material.

Authors' data handling: Quantification of nucleated cells was approximated via reference gene primer amplification. Using immunoSEQ multiplex PCR, the repertoire was profiled, and TCRdb retains in-frame clones only, with some absent. V and J calls and clone size follow that table, whereas D and trimming were derived from the DNA. The profile shows approximately 60,000 clones, 80% to 90% of them singletons. Germline assignment: CDR1 MNHEY and CDR2 SVGEGT. This CDR3 spans 14 amino acids. The V and J ends lost 6 bases and 0 bases respectively, with 11 bases between them. This TCR derives from a man older than 75 with acute or convalescent COVID-19. Sequenced sample: peripheral blood. The chain carries TRBV6-2 or TRBV6-3 and TRBJ1-1; no reliable D call. CDR3 in DNA: TGTGCCAGCAGCCAAAATAATATGAACACTGAAGCTTTCTTT. Protein product: CASSQNNMNTEAFF.